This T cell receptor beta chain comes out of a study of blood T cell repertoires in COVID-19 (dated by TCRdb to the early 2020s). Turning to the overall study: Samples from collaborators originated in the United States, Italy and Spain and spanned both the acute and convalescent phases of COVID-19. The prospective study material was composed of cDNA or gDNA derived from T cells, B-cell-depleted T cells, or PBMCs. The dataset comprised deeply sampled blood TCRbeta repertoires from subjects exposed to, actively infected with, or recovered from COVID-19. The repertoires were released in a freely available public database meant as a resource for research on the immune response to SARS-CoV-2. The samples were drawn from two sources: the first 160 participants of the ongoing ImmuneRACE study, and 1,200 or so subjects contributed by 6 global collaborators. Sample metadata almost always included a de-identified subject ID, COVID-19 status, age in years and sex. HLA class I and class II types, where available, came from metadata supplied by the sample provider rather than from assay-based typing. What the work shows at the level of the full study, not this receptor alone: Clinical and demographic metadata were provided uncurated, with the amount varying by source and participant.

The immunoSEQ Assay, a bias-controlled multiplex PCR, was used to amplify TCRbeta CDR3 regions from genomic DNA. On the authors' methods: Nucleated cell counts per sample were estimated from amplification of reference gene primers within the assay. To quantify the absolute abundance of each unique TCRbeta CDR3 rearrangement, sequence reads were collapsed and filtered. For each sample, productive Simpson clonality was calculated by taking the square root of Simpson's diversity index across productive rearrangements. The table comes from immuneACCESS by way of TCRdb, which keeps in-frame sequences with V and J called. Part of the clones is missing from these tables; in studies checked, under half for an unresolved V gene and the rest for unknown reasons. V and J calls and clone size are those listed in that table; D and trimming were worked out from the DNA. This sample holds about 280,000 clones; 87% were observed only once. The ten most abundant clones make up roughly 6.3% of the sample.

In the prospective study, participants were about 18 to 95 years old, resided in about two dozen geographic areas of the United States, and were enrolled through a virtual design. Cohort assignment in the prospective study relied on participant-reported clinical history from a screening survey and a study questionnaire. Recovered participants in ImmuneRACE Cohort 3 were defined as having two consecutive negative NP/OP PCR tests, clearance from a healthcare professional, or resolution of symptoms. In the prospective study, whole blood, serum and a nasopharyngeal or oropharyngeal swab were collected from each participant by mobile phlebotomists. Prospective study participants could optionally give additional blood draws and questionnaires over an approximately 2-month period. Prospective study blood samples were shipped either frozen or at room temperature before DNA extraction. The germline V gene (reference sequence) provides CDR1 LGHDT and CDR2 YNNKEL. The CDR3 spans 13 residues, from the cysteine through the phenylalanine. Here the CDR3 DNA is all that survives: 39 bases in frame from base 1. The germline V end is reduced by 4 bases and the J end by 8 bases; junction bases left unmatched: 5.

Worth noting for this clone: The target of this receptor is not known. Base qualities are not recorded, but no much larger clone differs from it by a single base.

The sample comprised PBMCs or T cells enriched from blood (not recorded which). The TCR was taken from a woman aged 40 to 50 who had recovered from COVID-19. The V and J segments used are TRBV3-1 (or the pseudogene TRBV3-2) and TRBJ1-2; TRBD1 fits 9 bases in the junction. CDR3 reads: CASSLDRGGGYTF. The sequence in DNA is TGTGCCAGCAGCCTGGACAGGGGAGGGGGCTACACCTTC.